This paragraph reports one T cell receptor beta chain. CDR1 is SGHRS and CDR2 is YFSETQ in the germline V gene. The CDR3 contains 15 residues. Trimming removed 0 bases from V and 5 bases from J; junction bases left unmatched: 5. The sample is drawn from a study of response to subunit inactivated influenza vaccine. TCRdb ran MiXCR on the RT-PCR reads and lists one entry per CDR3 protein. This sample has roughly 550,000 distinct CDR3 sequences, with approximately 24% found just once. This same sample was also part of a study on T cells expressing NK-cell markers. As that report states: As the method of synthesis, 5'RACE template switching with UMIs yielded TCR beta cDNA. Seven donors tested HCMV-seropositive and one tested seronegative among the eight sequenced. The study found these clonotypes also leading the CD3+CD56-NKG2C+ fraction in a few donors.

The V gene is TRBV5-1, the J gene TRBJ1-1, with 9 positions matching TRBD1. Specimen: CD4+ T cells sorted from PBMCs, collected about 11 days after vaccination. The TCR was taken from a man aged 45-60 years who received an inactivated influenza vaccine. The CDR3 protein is CASSLAGTGQTEAFF. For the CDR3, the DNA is TGCGCCAGCAGCTTGGCCGGGACAGGGCAGACTGAAGCTTTCTTT.